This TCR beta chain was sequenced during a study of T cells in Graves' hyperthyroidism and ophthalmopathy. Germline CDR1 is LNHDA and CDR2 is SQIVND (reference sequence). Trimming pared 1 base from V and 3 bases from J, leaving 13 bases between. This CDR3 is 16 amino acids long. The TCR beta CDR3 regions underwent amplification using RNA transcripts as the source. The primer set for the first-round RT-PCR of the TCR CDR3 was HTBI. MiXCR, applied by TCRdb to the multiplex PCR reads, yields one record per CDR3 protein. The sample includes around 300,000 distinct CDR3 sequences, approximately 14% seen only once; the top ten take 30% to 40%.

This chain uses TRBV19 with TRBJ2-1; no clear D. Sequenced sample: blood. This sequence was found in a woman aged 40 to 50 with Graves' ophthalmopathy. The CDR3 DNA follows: TGTGCCAGTAGTATAGGACCACAGCACTACTACAATGAGCAGTTCTTC. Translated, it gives CASSIGPQHYYNEQFF.